The text below deals with one T cell receptor (beta chain). Its antigen is not known. This sample was included in a study of blood T cells in healthy people across ages. Germline lookup yields CDR1 DFQATT and CDR2 SNEGSKA (reference sequence). This CDR3 has 15 amino acids. Study-wide findings and caveats: The study lacked donor CMV status, which possibly confounded expanded clonotype changes.

Sample-barcoded 5' priming and a J-beta primer mix drove a second PCR of roughly 7 to 11 cycles. Using its own MiXCR run on the 5' RACE reads, TCRdb lists one record per CDR3 protein. The sample yields around 800,000 distinct CDR3 sequences, 20% to 30% seen once. The same sample was also studied in work on T cells of mothers and their children.

The sample taken for sequencing was blood. This sequence originates from a boy between 10 and 17 years old in good health. The V and J genes are TRBV20-1 and TRBJ2-5; D perhaps matches TRBD1 (6 bases). The DNA end is more similar to TRBJ2-1, so the J call may be wrong. CDR3 bases: TGCAGTGCTAGAGATCTGGCAGGGGTATGGGATGAGCAGTTCTTC. Translated: CSARDLAGVWDEQFF.